The clone carrying this T cell receptor beta chain was recorded at least ten times. The hyperthyroidism was newly diagnosed and had lasted under 2 months; the patients were aged 18 to 65. Patients having uncontrolled infection, another autoimmune disease, pregnancy or lactation were not included. It was RNA transcripts that yielded the amplified TCR beta CDR3 regions. The primer set for the first-round RT-PCR of the TCR CDR3 was HTBI. In TCRdb, the multiplex PCR reads were re-called with MiXCR into one record per CDR3 protein. Among around 350,000 distinct CDR3 sequences listed, roughly an eighth were seen once. This sample was included in a study of T cells in Graves' hyperthyroidism and ophthalmopathy. Study information: Peripheral blood was collected at initial diagnosis, before any treatment.

The CDR3 loop spans 14 amino acids. Per the germline V gene, CDR1 is MDHEN and CDR2 is SYDVKM. The V end was cut by 2 bases, the J end by 5 bases, with 11 bases between. The sample comprised blood. V usage is TRBV28 and J usage is TRBJ2-3, with D possibly matching TRBD2 (5 bases). The sequence came from a woman aged 18-30 years with Graves' hyperthyroidism. The CDR3 DNA sequence: TGTGCCAGCAGTTTAGGTGGGAGAAGAGATACGCAGTATTTT. Its protein is CASSLGGRRDTQYF.